What follows are 29 T cell receptor beta chains derived from one specimen sequenced in a study of neurological immune-mediated disorders. TCRdb re-called the 5' RACE reads with MiXCR, one entry per CDR3 protein. The sample lists more than 40,000 distinct CDR3 sequences, approximately 3% occurring once. Sequenced sample: PBMCs. These receptors all stem from a woman between 45 and 60 years old with multiple sclerosis.

This clonotype was observed many times. V and J are TRBV20-1 and TRBJ1-1, with D possibly being TRBD1 (5 bases). Germline CDR1 is DFQATT and CDR2 is SNEGSKA (reference sequence). CDR3 size: 11 residues. This CDR3 reads CSARGDTEAFF. The DNA for the CDR3 is TGCAGCGCCCGGGGGGACACTGAAGCTTTCTTT.

This clonotype is deemed medium-sized. The CDR3: CASSQGALIQDYTF. The CDR3 DNA reads TGTGCCAGCAGCCAAGGAGCTCTAATCCAGGACTACACCTTC. This chain links TRBV3-1 with TRBJ1-2; D not resolved. V gave up 1 base and J gave up 10 bases, with 16 bases separating them. Germline CDR1 and CDR2: LGHDT and YNNKEL (reference sequence). The CDR3 has 14 residues.

This clonotype was detected ten times or more. This chain uses TRBV12-3 or TRBV12-4 with TRBJ2-5, with D uncertain. The CDR3 is 12 amino acids. V was pared by 1 base and J by 5 bases, with 5 bases between. CDR3 nucleotide sequence: TGTGCCAGCAGTTTAGTCCGGGAGACCCAGTACTTC. Protein product: CASSLVRETQYF.

This clonotype is judged medium-sized (0.01 to 0.1%). The chain joins TRBV7-8 to TRBJ2-6; 9 nucleotides align to TRBD1. Germline-derived CDR1 and CDR2 are SGHVS and FQNEAQ. The CDR3 spans 19 residues. The J segment lost 2 bases and the V segment lost 1 base, leaving 9 bases of the junction unmatched. CDR3 nucleotide sequence: TGTGCCAGCAGCTTAGAAGTAAGGACAGGGGTACCTGGGGCCAACGTCCTGACTTTC. It codes for CASSLEVRTGVPGANVLTF. Complete variable domain (other parts from reference TRBV7-8 and TRBJ2-6): GAGVSQSPRYKVAKRGQDVALRCDPISGHVSLFWYQQALGQGPEFLTYFQNEAQLDKSGLPSDRFFAERPEGSVSTLKIQRTQQEDSAVYLCASSLEVRTGVPGANVLTFGAGSRLTVL.

This clonotype has a count of ten or more. CDR3 nucleotide sequence: TGTGCCAGCAGCTTGACAGGGGTCAATCAGCCCCAGCATTTT. Its protein product is CASSLTGVNQPQHF. The gene calls are TRBV5-6 and TRBJ1-5, with TRBD1 identical over 7 bases. Germline V CDR1 and CDR2: SGHDT, YYEEEE. V lost 1 base and J lost 3; bases outside the gene matches: 1. CDR3 length: 14 amino acids.

This clonotype has at least ten counts. The V call is TRBV20-1, the J call TRBJ2-6; 10 bases fit TRBD1. Germline values: CDR1 DFQATT, CDR2 SNEGSKA (reference sequence). V was clipped by 4 bases and J by 2 bases; unmatched bases: 8. CDR3 length: 17 amino acids. The CDR3 loop is CSANLGQGRPGANVLTF. The CDR3 nucleotides read TGCAGTGCTAACCTGGGACAGGGGAGGCCTGGGGCCAACGTCCTGACTTTC.

This clonotype was observed at least ten times. The DNA of the CDR3 is TGCGCCAGCAGCTTGGGTCAAAATGAAAAACTGTTTTTT. It is translated as CASSLGQNEKLFF. The genes are TRBV5-1 and TRBJ1-4; D is unclear. V gave up 0 bases and J gave up 5 bases, with 5 bases separating them. Germline V CDR1 and CDR2: SGHRS, YFSETQ. This CDR3 comprises 13 residues.

This clonotype has ten or more counts. V is TRBV4-2 and J is TRBJ2-7; D might be TRBD1 (6 bases). Trimming removed 1 base at V and 3 bases at J, with 13 bases between. The CDR3 sequence is 15 residues long. Looked up from germline, CDR1 is LGHNA and CDR2 is YNFKEQ. For the CDR3, the DNA is TGTGCCAGCAGCCAAGTTACCGGGACACTCTACGAGCAGTACTTC. Translation gives CASSQVTGTLYEQYF.

In this sample, this clonotype turned up a few times. The gene calls are TRBV6-5 and TRBJ2-2; TRBD2 agrees at 8 bases. The CDR3 is 18 amino acids. J lost 7 bases, V lost 2 bases, and 15 bases had no gene match. Germline V CDR1 and CDR2: MNHEY, SVGAGI. Here the CDR3 DNA reads TGTGCCAGCAGTTACGCGCGGCCGGGGGGGCTAGACGGCGGGGAGCTGTTTTTT. Encoded protein: CASSYARPGGLDGGELFF.

This clonotype was picked up many times. The chain combines TRBV12-3 or TRBV12-4 with TRBJ1-1; D may be TRBD1 (5 bases). Trimming took off 6 bases at V and 0 bases at J, with 17 bases between the two ends. There are 16 residues in the CDR3. CDR3 region: CASSPRAERMNTEAFF. In nucleotides, the CDR3 is TGTGCCAGCAGCCCCAGGGCAGAGAGGATGAACACTGAAGCTTTCTTT.

This clonotype has a count of ten or more. The chain couples TRBV6-1 to TRBJ2-3; a possible D gene is TRBD1 (5 bases). The CDR3 covers 14 residues. Trimming removed 7 bases at V and 7 bases at J, with 18 bases between. CDR1 is MNHNS, CDR2 SASEGT, per germline. The CDR3 sequence: CASNPDTVRHTQYF. The CDR3 coding sequence is TGTGCCAGCAACCCGGACACCGTCAGGCATACGCAGTATTTT.

There are many counts of this clonotype. The chain employs TRBV18 and TRBJ2-1; D gene unclear. The germline CDR1 and CDR2 sequences are KGHSH and LQKENI. Trimming took 1 base from V and 6 from J, leaving 7 bases between them. CDR3 length: 13 residues. DNA of the CDR3: TGTGCCAGCTCACCACAAGGGTTCAATGAGCAGTTCTTC. Translation: CASSPQGFNEQFF.

Concerning this clonotype itself: This could be a read error, since a much larger clone is one nucleotide away. The rearrangement joins TRBV23-1 to TRBJ1-5; perhaps TRBD1 as D (5 bases). TRBV23-1 is an ORF, with its function uncertain. The length of the CDR3 is 17 residues. As DNA, the CDR3 is TGCGCCAGCAGTCATTCGGGCGGGGGAAATAGCAATCAGCCCCATCATTTT. Translated, it gives CASSHSGGGNSNQPHHF.

This clonotype has a count of ten or more. The chain carries TRBV7-9 and TRBJ2-5, with 13 bases fitting TRBD2. V shed 3 bases, J shed 1 base, and the junction held 8 bases outside the gene matches. Germline V lookup: CDR1 SEHNR, CDR2 FQNEAQ (reference sequence). The CDR3 spans 18 residues. DNA for the CDR3: TGTGCCAGCAGCTTCCGGACTAGCGGGAGAAGTGCCCAAGAGACCCAGTACTTC. Translation gives CASSFRTSGRSAQETQYF. Supplemented by reference TRBV7-9 and TRBJ2-5, the full variable domain reads DTGVSQNPRHKITKRGQNVTFRCDPISEHNRLYWYRQTLGQGPEFLTYFQNEAQLEKSRLLSDRFSAERPKGSFSTLEIQRTEQGDSAMYLCASSFRTSGRSAQETQYFGPGTRLLVL.

This clonotype occurred many times. The chain uses TRBV5-1 and TRBJ2-2; no reliable D call. The germline V and J ends were trimmed by 1 base and 6 bases, with 7 bases remaining between them. Germline values: CDR1 SGHRS, CDR2 YFSETQ. This CDR3 region has 13 residues. The DNA for the CDR3 is TGCGCCAGCAGCTTGAGAGTGGCCGGGGAGCTGTTTTTT. Translation gives CASSLRVAGELFF.

To note about this clonotype: The junction shows a germline mismatch at one end, possibly a read error. J is TRBJ1-6 and V is TRBV20-1; D possibly corresponds to TRBD1 (5 bases). The CDR3 is made up of 14 amino acids. Germline values: CDR1 DFQATT, CDR2 SNEGSKA (reference sequence). CDR3 coding DNA: TGCAGTGCTAACCGGGACTCCTATAATTCAACCCTCAACTTT. Translated: CSANRDSYNSTLNF.

This clonotype was seen many times. The chain combines TRBV20-1 with TRBJ1-1, with D unclear. Germline V gene data show CDR1 as DFQATT and CDR2 as SNEGSKA (reference sequence). This CDR3 comprises 12 residues. Trimming took 6 bases from V and 0 from J, leaving 8 bases between them. The CDR3 region is CSAGFLNTEAFF. In DNA form, the CDR3 reads TGCAGTGCCGGGTTTTTGAACACTGAAGCTTTCTTT.

In its sample, this clonotype was seen many times. The V call is TRBV28, the J call TRBJ2-5, with D perhaps TRBD2 (6 bases). The CDR3 loop spans 17 amino acids. V lost 1 base, J lost 4 bases, and 19 bases lay in between. The germline gives CDR1 MDHEN, CDR2 SYDVKM. The CDR3 loop is CASSLSAWEDGGETQYF. CDR3 DNA sequence: TGTGCCAGCAGTTTATCAGCGTGGGAGGATGGGGGAGAGACCCAGTACTTC.

This clonotype was seen ten or more times. Likely a read error: the CDR3 ends without its conserved phenylalanine or tryptophan. The chain employs TRBV7-2 and TRBJ2-1; D may be TRBD2 (7 bases). V dropped 8 bases and J dropped 5 bases, with 13 bases sitting between them. The CDR3 sequence is 13 residues long. Germline CDR1 reads SGHTA; CDR2 reads FQGNSA. Here the CDR3 reads CASSGGPNNEQFC. The CDR3 DNA follows: TGTGCCAGCTCGGGGGGCCCGAACAATGAGCAGTTCTGC.

This clonotype was detected many times. V usage is TRBV7-9 and J usage is TRBJ2-7; D gene unclear. The CDR3 has 13 residues. The V and J ends lost 1 base and 4 bases respectively, with 8 bases between them. CDR1 is SEHNR and CDR2 is FQNEAQ in the germline V gene (reference sequence). This CDR3 reads CASSLGALYEQYF. The CDR3 nucleotides are TGTGCCAGCAGCTTAGGCGCCCTATACGAGCAGTACTTC.

Many counts were recorded for this clonotype. The chain recombines TRBV20-1 with TRBJ2-1, with 8 bases that match TRBD2. CDR1 DFQATT and CDR2 SNEGSKA come from the germline V gene (reference sequence). CDR3 length: 15 residues. Germline trimming cut 4 bases from V and 8 bases from J; bases unmatched to any gene: 13. The CDR3 is CSAKGSRGGFHEQFF. CDR3 sequence (DNA): TGCAGTGCTAAAGGTAGTCGGGGGGGGTTCCATGAGCAGTTCTTC.

In its sample, this clonotype was seen many times. J is TRBJ2-7 and V is TRBV9; 10 positions match TRBD2. The V gene end was trimmed by 0 bases and the J gene end by 7 bases; junction bases not matched to a gene: 7. CDR3 length: 15 residues. Germline V gene data show CDR1 as SGDLS and CDR2 as YYNGEE. The CDR3 DNA is TGTGCCAGCAGCGTAGCTGAGGGACTAGCGTGGGAGCAGTACTTC. This gives the protein CASSVAEGLAWEQYF. Looking up the rest from reference TRBV9 and TRBJ2-7 gives the full variable domain: DSGVTQTPKHLITATGQRVTLRCSPRSGDLSVYWYQQSLDQGLQFLIQYYNGEERAKGNILERFSAQQFPDLHSELNLSSLELGDSALYFCASSVAEGLAWEQYFGPGTRLTVT.

This clonotype has a count of ten or more. The chain joins TRBV20-1 to TRBJ2-7; TRBD2 aligns across 9 bases. From germline, CDR1 is DFQATT and CDR2 SNEGSKA (reference sequence). CDR3 length: 16 amino acids. The V segment lost 0 bases and the J segment 3 bases; nucleotides outside the gene matches: 9. The CDR3 bases are TGCAGTGCTAGAGATCTGAGCGGGAGGCAACTCTACGAGCAGTACTTC. Translation gives CSARDLSGRQLYEQYF.

This clonotype was recorded many times. This rearrangement joins TRBV7-2 to TRBJ2-7, with 8 bases aligning to TRBD2. CDR3 length: 18 amino acids. Trimming removed 4 bases from V and 0 bases from J; junction bases left unmatched: 14. CDR1 and CDR2 from the germline V gene are SGHTA and FQGNSA. The CDR3 DNA sequence: TGTGCCAGCAGCTATTCCCCCGGACTAGCACGGAACTCCTACGAGCAGTACTTC. Protein product: CASSYSPGLARNSYEQYF.

This clonotype was seen repeatedly, ten times or more. The V call is TRBV25-1, the J call TRBJ2-3; D is unresolved. Trimming removed 4 bases at V and 2 bases at J, with 10 bases between. The CDR3 consists of 14 residues. Germline-derived CDR1 and CDR2 are MGHDK and SYGVNS. CDR3 sequence: CASSGWRNTDTQYF. The CDR3 DNA is TGTGCCAGCAGTGGTTGGCGCAACACAGATACGCAGTATTTT.

This clonotype was seen ten or more times. V gene TRBV5-1 combines with J gene TRBJ1-5, with D possibly TRBD1 on 5 matching bases. The CDR3 loop spans 14 amino acids. V was clipped by 0 bases and J by 4 bases, with 8 bases between them. Germline CDR1 SGHRS, CDR2 YFSETQ. CDR3 amino acids: CASSLDGTNQPQHF. The CDR3 DNA reads TGCGCCAGCAGCTTGGACGGGACTAATCAGCCCCAGCATTTT.

This clonotype was seen repeatedly, ten times or more. The chain uses TRBV20-1 and TRBJ1-4, with 9 bases fitting TRBD1. V lost 3 bases to trimming and J lost 6 bases; unmatched junction nucleotides: 8. Germline-derived CDR1 and CDR2 are DFQATT and SNEGSKA (reference sequence). CDR3 length equals 15 residues. CDR3 sequence reads: CSARPGTGRYEKLFF. CDR3 sequence (DNA): TGCAGTGCTAGGCCCGGGACAGGGAGGTATGAAAAACTGTTTTTT.

This clonotype was detected ten times or more. This chain connects TRBV11-2 to TRBJ2-1, with a weak D call TRBD1 (5 bases). This CDR3 comprises 16 residues. Trimming removed 2 bases from V and 6 bases from J, with 17 bases in between. The germline V gene has CDR1 SGHAT and CDR2 FQNNGV. The CDR3 nucleotides read TGTGCCAGCAGCTTACTCCGGCAGGGTAGCCTCAATGAGCAGTTCTTC. Translated, it gives CASSLLRQGSLNEQFF.

This clonotype was detected ten times or more. The rearrangement uses TRBV6-4 and TRBJ2-3; 9 bases align to TRBD2. The junction had 4 bases not matched to a gene; V was cut back by 6 bases and J by 3 bases. Germline V gives CDR1 MRHNA, CDR2 SNTAGT. This CDR3 is built from 14 residues. CDR3: CASSQRGETDTQYF. In DNA, the CDR3 is TGTGCCAGCAGCCAGCGGGGGGAAACAGATACGCAGTATTTT.